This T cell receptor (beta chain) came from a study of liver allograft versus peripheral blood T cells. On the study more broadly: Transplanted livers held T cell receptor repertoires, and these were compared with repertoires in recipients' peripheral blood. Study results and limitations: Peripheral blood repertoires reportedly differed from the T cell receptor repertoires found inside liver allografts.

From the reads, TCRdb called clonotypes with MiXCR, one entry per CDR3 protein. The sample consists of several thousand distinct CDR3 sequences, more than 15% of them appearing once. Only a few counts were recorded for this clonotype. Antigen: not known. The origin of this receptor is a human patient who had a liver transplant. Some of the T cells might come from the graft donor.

The CDR3 loop is CASSQGTGKGIVTEAFF. CDR3 nucleotides: TGTGCCAGCAGCCAAGGGACAGGGAAGGGAATAGTGACTGAAGCTTTCTTT. The chain joins TRBV14 to TRBJ1-1, with 8 nucleotides matching TRBD1. Unmatched junction bases numbered 12, after V lost 1 base and J lost 5 bases. The germline V gene encodes CDR1 SGHDN and CDR2 FVKESK. This CDR3 has 17 residues.